Here is one TCR beta chain with its context. Germline lookup yields CDR1 SQVTM and CDR2 ANQGSEA. Trimming removed 7 bases at V and 4 bases at J, with 14 bases between. This CDR3 spans 12 amino acids. This specimen comes from a study of PD-L1 blockade in urothelial cancer. Study-wide context: Intravenous atezolizumab, 1,200 mg every 3 weeks, was begun by patients in the mid-2010s. Male sex and bladder-origin urothelial cancer were recorded for twenty-five of 29 patients. The analyses of blood took place 3 weeks (second dose) and 6 weeks after treatment start.

Profiling relied on immunoSEQ multiplex PCR, and the TCRdb table lists in-frame clones only, not all of them. Of 70,000 or so clones listed, about 89% are singletons. The chain carries TRBV29-1 and TRBJ2-7; TRBD2 is a possible D gene (7 bases). The sample was PBMCs, taken around atezolizumab (anti-PD-L1) treatment. The origin of this receptor is a man in his 60s with urothelial cancer. The DNA for the CDR3 is TGCAGCGCCGTGAGGGGGGGATACGAGCAGTACTTC. Encoded protein: CSAVRGGYEQYF.